This T cell receptor (beta chain) derives from a study of identifying expanded T cells in peripheral blood. Unmatched junction bases numbered 4, after V lost 5 bases and J lost 0 bases. CDR3 length: 15 residues. The V gene's germline CDR1 is SGHDT and CDR2 YYEEEE. Clones were read by immunoSEQ multiplex PCR, and TCRdb kept only the in-frame ones, dropping some. Of about 94,000 clones listed, roughly 87% are singletons. Sequencing was done on a sample of blood. The sequence came from a person aged 18 to 75 in good health. This chain links TRBV5-6 with TRBJ2-4; 8 bases align to TRBD1. The CDR3 nucleotides are TGTGCCAGCAGGGACAGGGTATTAGCCAAAAACATTCAGTACTTC. Translation: CASRDRVLAKNIQYF. The variable domain in full, with the rest retrieved from reference TRBV5-6 and TRBJ2-4, is DAGVTQSPTHLIKTRGQQVTLRCSPKSGHDTVSWYQQALGQGPQFIFQYYEEEERQRGNFPDRFSGHQFPNYSSELNVNALLLGDSALYLCASRDRVLAKNIQYFGAGTRLSVL.